The 26 T cell receptor beta chains below were found in one sample sequenced in a study of early T cells in non-severe SARS-CoV-2 infection (dated by TCRdb to the early 2020s). Library preparation used 5' RACE. TCRdb names NextSeq 500 as the instrument used. TCRdb took the public reads, trimmed them with fastp at Q25, ran MiXCR for clone calling and kept in-frame beta chains. All rows with the same CDR3 protein become a single entry with the most common DNA and genes. The sample table shows 80,000 to 100,000 distinct CDR3 sequences, and about 12% are seen once. 6.5% of the sample belongs to the ten largest clones. The sample comprised whole blood. The receptors were gathered from an adult who was a healthcare worker with PCR-confirmed SARS-CoV-2 infection or an uninfected control (not recorded which).

This chain links TRBV20-1 with TRBJ2-5; 10 positions match TRBD1. Germline lookup yields CDR1 DFQATT and CDR2 SNEGSKA (reference sequence). The CDR3 contains 14 residues. J gave up 2 bases and V 3 bases, and 3 bases lay outside the gene matches. The CDR3 coding sequence is TGCAGTGCTAGGGGGACAGGGGCACAAGAGACCCAGTACTTC. Its protein is CSARGTGAQETQYF.

The chain uses TRBV10-3 and TRBJ2-3; 7 nucleotides agree with TRBD1. In germline, CDR1 is ENHRY, CDR2 SYGVKD. Losses at the gene ends were 11 bases for V and 1 base for J; bases not matched to a gene: 12. This CDR3 region has 15 residues. The CDR3 protein is CASRSPGGGTDTQYF. The CDR3 DNA reads as TGTGCCTCCAGGAGCCCAGGGGGAGGCACAGATACGCAGTATTTT.

The V gene is TRBV11-2, the J gene TRBJ1-5; 7 bases map to TRBD1. Germline trimming cut 0 bases from V and 0 bases from J; bases unmatched to any gene: 17. CDR1 and CDR2 from the germline V gene are SGHAT and FQNNGV. The length of the CDR3 is 21 residues. The CDR3 region is CASSLDRSRDRFFYSNQPQHF. CDR3 coding DNA: TGTGCCAGCAGCTTAGATCGATCACGGGACAGATTCTTTTATAGCAATCAGCCCCAGCATTTT.

This clonotype has just a few counts. The CDR3 here is CASSDRDTEAFF. The CDR3 DNA reads TGTGCCAGCAGTGACCGAGACACTGAAGCTTTCTTT. The chain is built from TRBV2 and TRBJ1-1; D is undetermined. V was clipped by 3 bases and J by 3 bases, with 5 bases between them. The CDR3 runs 12 residues. In germline, CDR1 is SNHLY, CDR2 FYNNEI.

The genes are TRBV20-1 and TRBJ2-4; TRBD1 might be the D (6 bases). CDR3 length equals 15 residues. The germline V gene has CDR1 DFQATT and CDR2 SNEGSKA (reference sequence). The V gene lost 1 base and the J gene lost 1 base, with 11 bases spanning the gap. This CDR3 is CSARGGGGAKNIQYF. The CDR3 DNA reads TGCAGTGCTAGAGGAGGGGGTGGTGCCAAAAACATTCAGTACTTC.

The rearrangement joins TRBV29-1 to TRBJ2-3; 11 positions agree with TRBD2. The CDR3 is 14 amino acids. The germline CDR1 and CDR2 sequences are SQVTM and ANQGSEA. J gave up 0 bases and V 4 bases, and 0 bases lay outside the gene matches. The CDR3 loop reads CSVGLAGSTDTQYF. CDR3 in DNA: TGCAGCGTTGGACTAGCGGGGAGCACAGATACGCAGTATTTT.

The chain recombines TRBV15 with TRBJ1-2; D is ambiguous. Trimming stripped 6 bases from V and 2 bases from J, with 7 bases between. The CDR3 extends over 12 amino acids. CDR1 and CDR2 (germline): LNHNV, YYDKDF (reference sequence). This CDR3 is CATRGRNYGYTF. The CDR3 DNA follows: TGTGCCACCAGGGGTCGGAACTATGGCTACACCTTC.

In the case of this clonotype: Being one base from a much bigger clone, this may be a read error. V usage is TRBV12-3 or TRBV12-4 and J usage is TRBJ2-1; D call uncertain. The CDR3 length is 16 residues. CDR3: CASSLLDKQPYDEQFF. CDR3 in DNA: TGTGCCAGCAGTTTACTGGATAAGCAGCCCTACGATGAGCAGTTCTTC.

This chain links TRBV5-1 with TRBJ2-7; 9 bases are shared with TRBD1. Germline CDR1 SGHRS, CDR2 YFSETQ. V was clipped by 3 bases and J by 2 bases; unmatched bases: 6. This CDR3 region has 15 residues. This chain's CDR3 is CASSWGGTGTYEQYF. CDR3 bases: TGCGCCAGCAGCTGGGGAGGGACAGGGACCTACGAGCAGTACTTC.

The genes are TRBV6-2 or TRBV6-3 and TRBJ2-7, with D possibly being TRBD1 (6 bases). V was cut by 0 bases and J by 7 bases, with 10 bases left in between. Looked up from germline, CDR1 is MNHEY and CDR2 is SVGEGT. The CDR3 covers 13 residues. The DNA for the CDR3 is TGTGCCAGCAGTTACTCGGGGGCTGGGGAGCAGTACTTC. This encodes CASSYSGAGEQYF.

This chain connects TRBV7-6 to TRBJ2-3; the D is unclear. The CDR3 loop spans 13 amino acids. Germline CDR1 SGHVS, CDR2 FNYEAQ. V dropped 3 bases and J dropped 2 bases, with 6 bases sitting between them. The DNA for the CDR3 is TGTGCCAGCAGCTTGGACCTCACAGATACGCAGTATTTT. This sequence encodes CASSLDLTDTQYF.

There are many counts of this clonotype. The chain carries TRBV30 and TRBJ2-1; no firm D call. Germline values: CDR1 GTSNPN, CDR2 SVGIG (reference sequence). Trimming left V 2 bases short and J 9 bases short, with 11 bases between. The CDR3 has 12 residues. CDR3 amino acids: CAWSTHTGEQFF. In nucleotides, the CDR3 is TGTGCCTGGAGTACACACACCGGTGAGCAGTTCTTC.

There are many counts of this clonotype. The genes are TRBV29-1 and TRBJ1-5; D call uncertain. With 4 bases removed from V and 5 bases from J, the gap between germline ends came to 12 bases. Per the germline V gene, CDR1 is SQVTM and CDR2 is ANQGSEA. This CDR3 comprises 13 residues. The CDR3 DNA follows: TGCAGCGTTGCTAGGGCAGTTGATCAGCCCCAGCATTTT. Protein: CSVARAVDQPQHF.

The gene calls are TRBV11-3 and TRBJ2-1; TRBD1 or TRBD2 may be the D gene (5 bases each). Per the germline V gene, CDR1 is SGHNT and CDR2 is YENEEA. With 1 base removed from V and 5 bases from J, the gap between germline ends came to 9 bases. This CDR3 is built from 14 residues. The CDR3 DNA follows: TGTGCCAGCAGCTTAGGGGGGTGGCACAATGAGCAGTTCTTC. Translating it yields CASSLGGWHNEQFF.

In its sample, this clonotype was seen a few times. The rearrangement links TRBV11-2 to TRBJ2-2; D remains ambiguous. The V and J ends lost 1 base and 3 bases respectively, with 15 bases between them. Looked up from germline, CDR1 is SGHAT and CDR2 is FQNNGV. The CDR3 runs to 17 residues. The CDR3 region is CASSLVGAWVYTGELFF. The CDR3 region has the DNA TGTGCCAGCAGCTTAGTAGGAGCCTGGGTTTACACCGGGGAGCTGTTTTTT. The full variable domain, rest sourced from reference TRBV11-2 and TRBJ2-2, is EAGVAQSPRYKIIEKRQSVAFWCNPISGHATLYWYQQILGQGPKLLIQFQNNGVVDDSQLPKDRFSAERLKGVDSTLKIQPAKLEDSAVYLCASSLVGAWVYTGELFFGEGSRLTVL.

The chain joins TRBV20-1 to TRBJ2-1; D is unclear. CDR1 DFQATT and CDR2 SNEGSKA come from the germline V gene (reference sequence). Trimming removed 6 bases at V and 6 bases at J, with 12 bases between. This CDR3 has 12 residues. DNA of the CDR3: TGCAGTGCACACACCCCGAGCAATGAGCAGTTCTTC. It encodes CSAHTPSNEQFF.

The sample holds a few counts of this clonotype. The chain is built from TRBV28 and TRBJ2-5, with 7 bases that match TRBD2. V trimming: 5 bases; J trimming: 1 base; junction bases outside the gene matches: 4. CDR1 is MDHEN, CDR2 SYDVKM, per germline. The CDR3 sequence is 14 residues long. The CDR3 nucleotides read TGTGCCAGCAGTCTTCTAGCGGCCCAAGAGACCCAGTACTTC. Protein sequence: CASSLLAAQETQYF.

There are a few counts of this clonotype. V and J are TRBV6-2 or TRBV6-3 and TRBJ1-2; maybe TRBD1 (5 bases). The CDR3 is made up of 12 amino acids. Germline V gene data show CDR1 as MNHEY and CDR2 as SVGEGT. The ends were cut back, 8 bases at V and 4 bases at J, with 11 bases in the middle. The CDR3 DNA reads as TGTGCCAGCCGATCGCAGGGCTATGGCTACACCTTC. Its translation is CASRSQGYGYTF.

This clonotype was recorded at least ten times. The chain joins TRBV2 to TRBJ1-4; 8 bases map to TRBD1. This CDR3 is built from 16 residues. CDR1 is SNHLY, CDR2 FYNNEI, per germline. V gave up 6 bases and J gave up 3 bases; unmatched junction bases: 9. Written as DNA, the CDR3 is TGTGCCAGCAGATCGGGACAGGCTTGGTCTAATGAAAAACTGTTTTTT. Protein product: CASRSGQAWSNEKLFF.

This clonotype showed up just a few times. The CDR3 loop reads CSALQGDQPQHF. CDR3 sequence (DNA): TGCAGTGCTTTACAGGGGGATCAGCCCCAGCATTTT. V is TRBV20-1 and J is TRBJ1-5; 8 positions agree with TRBD1. This CDR3 is built from 12 residues. J was trimmed by 5 bases and V by 5 bases; bases with no gene match: 2. Per the germline V gene, CDR1 is DFQATT and CDR2 is SNEGSKA (reference sequence).

This clonotype appeared a few times. The gene calls are TRBV6-2 or TRBV6-3 and TRBJ1-5; D uncertain. In germline, CDR1 is MNHEY, CDR2 SVGEGT. This CDR3 is built from 16 residues. Trimming cost V 2 bases and J 0 bases, with 11 bases left between them. Written as DNA, the CDR3 is TGTGCCAGCAGTTACGCGGGAGGGTATAGCAATCAGCCCCAGCATTTT. Translation: CASSYAGGYSNQPQHF.

This clonotype has only a few counts. The J gene is TRBJ1-2, the V gene TRBV12-3 or TRBV12-4; D might be TRBD1 (5 bases). V was pared by 5 bases and J by 6 bases, with 10 bases between. CDR3 length: 12 residues. The CDR3 sequence is CASSVYRHGYTF. In DNA form, the CDR3 reads TGTGCCAGCAGTGTCTACAGGCATGGCTACACCTTC.

This clonotype has at least ten counts. This chain joins TRBV20-1 and TRBJ2-3; D not certain. CDR1 and CDR2 from the germline V gene are DFQATT and SNEGSKA (reference sequence). V dropped 3 bases and J dropped 3 bases, with 16 bases sitting between them. The CDR3 length is 15 residues. The CDR3 spells CSASRPGWRTDTQYF. The CDR3 DNA reads as TGCAGTGCTAGCCGTCCTGGCTGGAGAACAGATACGCAGTATTTT.

This clonotype has only a few counts. This chain uses TRBV29-1 with TRBJ1-3; D not certain. Trimming took 4 bases from V and 3 from J, leaving 10 bases between them. This CDR3 is 13 amino acids long. CDR1 is SQVTM, CDR2 ANQGSEA, per germline. CDR3 nucleotide sequence: TGCAGCGTTGGTGGCGGGGATGGAAACACCATATATTTT. It encodes CSVGGGDGNTIYF.

This chain connects TRBV20-1 to TRBJ2-1; perhaps TRBD1 as D (5 bases). Germline-derived CDR1 and CDR2 are DFQATT and SNEGSKA (reference sequence). The CDR3 spans 14 residues. The V gene lost 0 bases and the J gene lost 4 bases, with 10 bases spanning the gap. The CDR3 here is CSARDRVGYNEQFF. In DNA form, the CDR3 reads TGCAGTGCTAGAGACAGGGTCGGGTACAATGAGCAGTTCTTC.

This clonotype was seen just once. The gene calls are TRBV27 and TRBJ2-2; D may correspond to TRBD1 or TRBD2 (5 bases each). Germline lookup yields CDR1 MNHEY and CDR2 SMNVEV (reference sequence). The CDR3 extends over 21 amino acids. Trimming took off 7 bases at V and 0 bases at J, with 30 bases between the two ends. In DNA, the CDR3 is TGTGCCAGCACTGGCTCTCGGGGTTTCTCGGACACCGTCGCGAACACCGGGGAGCTGTTTTTT. Protein sequence: CASTGSRGFSDTVANTGELFF.